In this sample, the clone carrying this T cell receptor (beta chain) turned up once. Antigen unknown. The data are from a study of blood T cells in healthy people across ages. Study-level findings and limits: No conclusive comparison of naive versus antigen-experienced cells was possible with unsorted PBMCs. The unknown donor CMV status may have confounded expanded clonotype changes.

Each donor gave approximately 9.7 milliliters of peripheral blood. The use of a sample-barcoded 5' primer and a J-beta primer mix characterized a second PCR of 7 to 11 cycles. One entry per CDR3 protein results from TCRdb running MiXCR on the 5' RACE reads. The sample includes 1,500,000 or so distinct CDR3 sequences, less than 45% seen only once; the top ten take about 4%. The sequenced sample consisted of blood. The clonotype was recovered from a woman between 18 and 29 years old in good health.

CDR3 protein: CSARVPGGSYEQYF. The CDR3 nucleotides read TGCAGTGCTAGAGTACCGGGAGGGTCCTACGAGCAGTACTTC. The V call is TRBV20-1, the J call TRBJ2-7, with TRBD2 identical over 8 bases. Germline CDR1 is DFQATT and CDR2 is SNEGSKA (reference sequence). CDR3 size: 14 residues. Trimming cost V 1 base and J 1 base; bases outside gene matches: 3.